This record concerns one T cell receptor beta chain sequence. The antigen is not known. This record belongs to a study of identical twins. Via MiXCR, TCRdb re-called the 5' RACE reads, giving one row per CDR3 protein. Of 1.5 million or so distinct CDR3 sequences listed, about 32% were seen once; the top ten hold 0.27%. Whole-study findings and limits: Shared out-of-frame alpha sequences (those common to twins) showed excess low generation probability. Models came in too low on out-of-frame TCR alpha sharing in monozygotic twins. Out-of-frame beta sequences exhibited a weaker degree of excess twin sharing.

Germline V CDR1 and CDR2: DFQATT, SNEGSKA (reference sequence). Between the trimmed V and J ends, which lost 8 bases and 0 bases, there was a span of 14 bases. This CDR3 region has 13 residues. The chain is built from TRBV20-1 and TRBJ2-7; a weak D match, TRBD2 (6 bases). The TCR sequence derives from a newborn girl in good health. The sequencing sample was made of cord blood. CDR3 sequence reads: CSIRIGSSYEQYF. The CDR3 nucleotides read TGCAGTATTCGGATCGGGAGCTCCTACGAGCAGTACTTC.